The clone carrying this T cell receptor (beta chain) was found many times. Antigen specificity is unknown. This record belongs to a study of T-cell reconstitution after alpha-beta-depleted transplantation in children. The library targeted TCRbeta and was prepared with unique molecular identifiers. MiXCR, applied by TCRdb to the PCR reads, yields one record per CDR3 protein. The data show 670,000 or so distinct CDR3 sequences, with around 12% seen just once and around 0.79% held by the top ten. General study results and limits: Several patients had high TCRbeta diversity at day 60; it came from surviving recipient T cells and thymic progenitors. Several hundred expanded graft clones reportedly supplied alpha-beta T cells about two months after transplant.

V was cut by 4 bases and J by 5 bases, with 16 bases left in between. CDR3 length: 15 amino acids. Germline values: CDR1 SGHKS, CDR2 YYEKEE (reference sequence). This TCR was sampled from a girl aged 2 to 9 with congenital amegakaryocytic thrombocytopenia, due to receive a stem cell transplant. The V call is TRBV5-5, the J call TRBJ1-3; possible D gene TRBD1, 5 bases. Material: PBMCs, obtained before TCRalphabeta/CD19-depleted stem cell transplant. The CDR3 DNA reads TGTGCCAGCAGCATGGGACCGCAAGGAAGAAACACCATATATTTT. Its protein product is CASSMGPQGRNTIYF.